Below, 20 T cell receptor beta chains from the same sample are listed, as sequenced in a study of Tregs in tolerant kidney transplant recipients. Clones were sequenced by immunoSEQ multiplex PCR, and TCRdb holds only the in-frame ones, with some missing. Of around 52,000 clones in the sample, more than 70% are singletons; the top ten hold less than 5.5%. Sequenced material: CD4+ T cells from blood. The receptors shown here come from a human donor in good health.

The V gene is TRBV6-5, the J gene TRBJ2-3; D is perhaps TRBD2 (6 bases). Trimming took off 2 bases at V and 2 bases at J, with 11 bases between the two ends. The CDR3 spans 15 residues. Germline lookup yields CDR1 MNHEY and CDR2 SVGAGI. The CDR3 coding sequence is TGTGCCAGCAGTTACGGGGACTTTTCCACAGATACGCAGTATTTT. This translates into CASSYGDFSTDTQYF.

This clone was seen only once. V is TRBV18 and J is TRBJ2-2, with D tentatively TRBD1 (6 bases). Looked up from germline, CDR1 is KGHSH and CDR2 is LQKENI. Trimming shortened V by 5 bases and J by 2 bases, and 9 bases separated the two germline ends. The CDR3 has 14 amino acids. The chain's CDR3 is CASSAGTNTGELFF. As DNA, the CDR3 is TGTGCCAGCTCAGCCGGGACAAACACCGGGGAGCTGTTTTTT.

The CDR3 loop is CASSASRFRGAETGELFF. CDR3 coding DNA: TGTGCCAGCAGCGCCTCTCGATTTAGGGGGGCGGAGACCGGGGAGCTGTTTTTT. This rearrangement joins TRBV9 to TRBJ2-2; the D call may be TRBD1 or TRBD2 (6 bases each). This CDR3 is built from 18 residues. V was trimmed by 3 bases and J by 5 bases, leaving 23 bases between them. Looked up from germline, CDR1 is SGDLS and CDR2 is YYNGEE.

This clone was observed a handful of times. The rearrangement uses TRBV6-1 and TRBJ1-1; D is perhaps TRBD1 (5 bases). The germline V gene encodes CDR1 MNHNS and CDR2 SASEGT. This CDR3 has 13 residues. Trimming left V 7 bases short and J 2 bases short, with 11 bases between. Written as DNA, the CDR3 is TGTGCCAGCACCTATGGGGGAAACACTGAAGCTTTCTTT. Translated: CASTYGGNTEAFF.

The chain links TRBV9 to TRBJ2-3; TRBD2 matches at 11 bases. CDR3 length: 16 residues. Germline V CDR1 and CDR2: SGDLS, YYNGEE. J was trimmed by 5 bases and V by 2 bases; bases with no gene match: 7. The CDR3 DNA reads TGTGCCAGCAGCGTTGGGCTAGCGGGAGGAATAGATACGCAGTATTTT. This encodes CASSVGLAGGIDTQYF.

Turning to this clone: In the same sample, other DNA sequences code for this CDR3. The chain couples TRBV14 to TRBJ2-1; TRBD2 is a possible D gene (6 bases). The CDR3 length is 13 residues. Germline V lookup: CDR1 SGHDN, CDR2 FVKESK. V was clipped by 1 base and J by 10 bases, with 11 bases between them. CDR3 coding DNA: TGTGCCAGCAGCCAAGTTTTTGGAGGGGAGCAGTTCTTC. The encoded protein is CASSQVFGGEQFF. Based on the CDR3 plus reference TRBV14 and TRBJ2-1, the full variable domain is EAGVTQFPSHSVIEKGQTVTLRCDPISGHDNLYWYRRVMGKEIKFLLHFVKESKQDESGMPNNRFLAERTGGTYSTLKVQPAELEDSGVYFCASSQVFGGEQFFGPGTRLTVL.

V is TRBV2 and J is TRBJ1-6; no reliable D call. V lost 3 bases to trimming and J lost 5 bases, with 14 bases between them. CDR1 is SNHLY, CDR2 FYNNEI, per germline. The CDR3 totals 16 residues. CDR3 residues: CASSEAEVMDNSPLHF. CDR3 coding DNA: TGTGCCAGCAGTGAGGCCGAGGTGATGGATAATTCACCCCTCCACTTT.

The chain couples TRBV7-6 to TRBJ2-1; 7 bases align to TRBD2. Germline CDR1 is SGHVS and CDR2 is FNYEAQ. Losses at the gene ends were 5 bases for V and 6 bases for J; bases not matched to a gene: 13. The CDR3 extends over 16 amino acids. The CDR3 protein is CASSGSFRTRRNEQFF. CDR3 nucleotides: TGTGCCAGCAGCGGGTCATTTCGGACTAGACGCAATGAGCAGTTCTTC.

CDR3 residues: CASSSRPEGRADTQYF. Here the CDR3 DNA reads TGTGCCAGCAGCTCCCGCCCCGAAGGGCGGGCAGATACGCAGTATTTT. The chain combines TRBV7-9 with TRBJ2-3, with D tentatively TRBD2 (5 bases). Trimming cost V 4 bases and J 4 bases, with 18 bases left between them. The CDR3 totals 16 residues. The germline CDR1 and CDR2 sequences are SEHNR and FQNEAQ (reference sequence).

The chain couples TRBV6-1 to TRBJ1-1; D might be TRBD1 (6 bases). Trimming left V 2 bases short and J 3 bases short, with 13 bases between. The germline V gene encodes CDR1 MNHNS and CDR2 SASEGT. The CDR3 has 15 amino acids. The CDR3, as DNA: TGTGCCAGCAGTGAAAGGGGAGACAGGCACACTGAAGCTTTCTTT. It is translated as CASSERGDRHTEAFF.

This rearrangement joins TRBV5-1 to TRBJ1-1; tentatively, D is TRBD1 (5 bases). The CDR3 covers 13 residues. Germline V gene data show CDR1 as SGHRS and CDR2 as YFSETQ. The germline V and J ends were trimmed by 2 bases and 6 bases, with 11 bases remaining between them. Written as DNA, the CDR3 is TGCGCCAGCAGCTTAGGACATGGCCCTGAAGCTTTCTTT. Amino acids: CASSLGHGPEAFF.

The V and J genes are TRBV5-1 and TRBJ2-3, with TRBD2 matching 8 bases. The CDR3 contains 16 residues. J gave up 1 base and V 4 bases, and 8 bases lay outside the gene matches. The germline V gene encodes CDR1 SGHRS and CDR2 YFSETQ. CDR3 region: CASSREGGGRTDTQYF. The CDR3 coding sequence is TGCGCCAGCAGCCGGGAGGGCGGGGGCCGCACAGATACGCAGTATTTT.

The rearrangement uses TRBV2 and TRBJ2-2; D gene uncertain. With 4 bases removed from V and 8 bases from J, the gap between germline ends came to 11 bases. There are 13 residues in the CDR3. Germline loops: CDR1 SNHLY, CDR2 FYNNEI. CDR3 coding DNA: TGTGCCAGCAGTGTTTTAGACCGGGGGGAGCTGTTTTTT. Protein sequence: CASSVLDRGELFF.

The V and J genes are TRBV27 and TRBJ1-6; D unclear. From germline, CDR1 is MNHEY and CDR2 SMNVEV (reference sequence). Trimming stripped 4 bases from V and 4 bases from J, with 11 bases between. CDR3 size: 15 residues. Here the CDR3 reads CASSSLDGYNSPLHF. Here the CDR3 DNA reads TGTGCCAGCAGTTCATTAGACGGATATAATTCACCCCTCCACTTT.

The rearrangement joins TRBV7-9 to TRBJ2-1, with D unclear. The CDR3 has 18 amino acids. Germline-derived CDR1 and CDR2 are SEHNR and FQNEAQ (reference sequence). The V gene lost 5 bases and the J gene lost 5 bases, with 25 bases spanning the gap. The CDR3 spells CASSLSKLGGTKDNEQFF. The CDR3 DNA is TGTGCCAGCAGCCTATCCAAGCTAGGCGGAACGAAAGACAATGAGCAGTTCTTC.

This rearrangement joins TRBV2 to TRBJ1-5, with 10 bases fitting TRBD1. Germline CDR1 reads SNHLY; CDR2 reads FYNNEI. The length of the CDR3 is 14 residues. V was clipped by 9 bases and J by 6 bases; unmatched bases: 8. This chain's CDR3 is CASSRDRGPQPQHF. The CDR3 bases are TGTGCCAGTTCCCGGGACAGGGGTCCTCAGCCCCAGCATTTT.

The rearrangement links TRBV5-4 to TRBJ2-2; TRBD1 is a possible D gene (5 bases). The CDR3 is made up of 14 amino acids. Germline V gene sequence: CDR1 SGHNT, CDR2 YYREEE (reference sequence). The V end was cut by 0 bases, the J end by 6 bases, with 9 bases between. The CDR3 protein is CASSLAQDAGELFF. The CDR3 nucleotides read TGTGCCAGCAGCTTGGCACAGGATGCCGGGGAGCTGTTTTTT.

V is TRBV10-1 and J is TRBJ2-7; TRBD1 aligns across 7 bases. With 7 bases clipped from V and 3 bases from J, the junction kept 15 bases outside the gene matches. The CDR3 spans 16 residues. Germline V gene data show CDR1 as WNHNN and CDR2 as SYGVQD (reference sequence). DNA for the CDR3: TGCGCCAGCACCATCCTAAGGGGGCAGCCCCTCTACGAGCAGTACTTC. Its protein is CASTILRGQPLYEQYF.

This rearrangement joins TRBV10-1 to TRBJ1-4; tentatively, D is TRBD1 (5 bases). This CDR3 has 16 amino acids. V was shortened by 2 bases and J by 8 bases, with 18 bases between the two germline ends. Germline V gene sequence: CDR1 WNHNN, CDR2 SYGVQD (reference sequence). This CDR3 is CASSEGDPSPDEKLFF. The CDR3 coding sequence is TGCGCCAGCAGTGAGGGGGACCCATCCCCCGACGAAAAACTGTTTTTT.

This rearrangement joins TRBV11-3 to TRBJ2-2, with D tentatively TRBD2 (5 bases). The ends were cut back, 2 bases at V and 7 bases at J, with 26 bases in the middle. The CDR3 spans 19 residues. Per germline, CDR1 SGHNT and CDR2 YENEEA. CDR3 nucleotides: TGTGCCAGCAGCTTAACTTCGGGGAACAAGCGGTCATATGGCGGGGAGCTGTTTTTT. The encoded protein is CASSLTSGNKRSYGGELFF.